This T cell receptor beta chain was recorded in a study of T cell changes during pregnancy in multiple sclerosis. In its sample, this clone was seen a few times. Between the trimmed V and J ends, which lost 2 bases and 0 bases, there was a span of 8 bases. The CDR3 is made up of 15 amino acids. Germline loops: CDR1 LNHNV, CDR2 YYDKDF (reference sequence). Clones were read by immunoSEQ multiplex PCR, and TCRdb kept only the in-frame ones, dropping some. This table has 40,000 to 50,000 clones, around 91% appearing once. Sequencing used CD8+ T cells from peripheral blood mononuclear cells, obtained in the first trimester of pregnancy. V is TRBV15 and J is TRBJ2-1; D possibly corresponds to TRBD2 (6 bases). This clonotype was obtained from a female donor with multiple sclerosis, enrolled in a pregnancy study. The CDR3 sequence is CATSRYSGSYNEQFF. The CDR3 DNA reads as TGTGCCACCAGCAGATATAGCGGCTCCTACAATGAGCAGTTCTTC.